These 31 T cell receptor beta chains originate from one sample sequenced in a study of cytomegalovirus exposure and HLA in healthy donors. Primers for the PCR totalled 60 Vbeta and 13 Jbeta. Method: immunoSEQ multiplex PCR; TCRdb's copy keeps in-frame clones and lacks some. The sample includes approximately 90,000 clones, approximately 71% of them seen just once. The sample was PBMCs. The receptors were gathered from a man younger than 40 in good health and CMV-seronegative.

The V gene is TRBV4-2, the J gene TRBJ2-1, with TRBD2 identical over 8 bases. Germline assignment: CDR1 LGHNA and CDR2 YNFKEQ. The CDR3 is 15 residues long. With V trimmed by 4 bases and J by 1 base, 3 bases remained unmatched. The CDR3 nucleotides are TGTGCCAGCAGCCTCCGCGGGGGGTCCTACAATGAGCAGTTCTTC. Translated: CASSLRGGSYNEQFF.

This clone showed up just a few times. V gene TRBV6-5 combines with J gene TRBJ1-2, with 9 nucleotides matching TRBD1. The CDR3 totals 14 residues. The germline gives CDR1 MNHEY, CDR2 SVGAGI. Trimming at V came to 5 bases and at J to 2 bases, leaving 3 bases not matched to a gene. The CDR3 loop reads CASSGGQGNYGYTF. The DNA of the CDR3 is TGTGCCAGCAGTGGCGGACAGGGGAACTATGGCTACACCTTC.

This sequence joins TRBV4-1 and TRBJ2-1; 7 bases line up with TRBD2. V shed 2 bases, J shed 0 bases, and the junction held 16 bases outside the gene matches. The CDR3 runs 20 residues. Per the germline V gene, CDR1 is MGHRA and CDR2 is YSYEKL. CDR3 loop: CASSQPLGSPSGTSYNEQFF. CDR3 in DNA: TGCGCCAGCAGCCAACCCCTAGGTTCCCCAAGCGGGACCTCCTACAATGAGCAGTTCTTC.

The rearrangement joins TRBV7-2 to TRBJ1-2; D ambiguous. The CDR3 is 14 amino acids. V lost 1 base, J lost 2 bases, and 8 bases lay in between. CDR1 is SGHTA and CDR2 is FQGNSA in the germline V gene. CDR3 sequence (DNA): TGTGCCAGCAGCTTAGATTCAGGAAACTATGGCTACACCTTC. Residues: CASSLDSGNYGYTF.

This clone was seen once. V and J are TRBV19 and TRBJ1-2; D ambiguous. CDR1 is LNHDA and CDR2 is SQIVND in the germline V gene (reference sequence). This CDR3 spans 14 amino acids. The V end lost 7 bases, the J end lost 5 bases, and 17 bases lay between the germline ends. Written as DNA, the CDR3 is TGTGCCAGTATGCGTTCCTCAGCGGGGTATGGCTACACCTTC. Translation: CASMRSSAGYGYTF.

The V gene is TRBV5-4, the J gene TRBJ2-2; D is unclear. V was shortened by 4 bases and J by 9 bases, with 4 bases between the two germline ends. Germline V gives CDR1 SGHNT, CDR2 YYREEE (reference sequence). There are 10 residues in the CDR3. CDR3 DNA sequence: TGTGCCAGCAGCCCCAGGGAGCTGTTTTTT. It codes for CASSPRELFF. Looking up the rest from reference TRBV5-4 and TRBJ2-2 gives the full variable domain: ETGVTQSPTHLIKTRGQQVTLRCSSQSGHNTVSWYQQALGQGPQFIFQYYREEENGRGNFPPRFSGLQFPNYSSELNVNALELDDSALYLCASSPRELFFGEGSRLTVL.

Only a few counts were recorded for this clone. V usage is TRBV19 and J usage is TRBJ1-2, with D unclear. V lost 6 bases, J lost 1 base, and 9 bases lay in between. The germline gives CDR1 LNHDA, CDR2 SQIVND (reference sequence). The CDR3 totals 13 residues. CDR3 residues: CASSPGGNYGYTF. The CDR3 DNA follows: TGTGCCAGTAGCCCAGGAGGTAACTATGGCTACACCTTC.

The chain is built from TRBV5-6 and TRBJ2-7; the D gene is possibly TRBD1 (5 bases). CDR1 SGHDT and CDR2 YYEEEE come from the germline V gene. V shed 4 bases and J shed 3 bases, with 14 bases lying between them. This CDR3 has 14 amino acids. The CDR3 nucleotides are TGTGCCAGCAGCGCCTATGACAGCTACTACGAGCAGTACTTC. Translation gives CASSAYDSYYEQYF.

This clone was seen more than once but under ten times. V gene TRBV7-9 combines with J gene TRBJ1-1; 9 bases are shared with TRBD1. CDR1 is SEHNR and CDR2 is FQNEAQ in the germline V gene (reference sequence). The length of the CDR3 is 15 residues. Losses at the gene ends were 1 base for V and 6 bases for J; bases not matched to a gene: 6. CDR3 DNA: TGTGCCAGCAGCTTAGAGGGGACAGGGTTGTCTGAAGCTTTCTTT. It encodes CASSLEGTGLSEAFF.

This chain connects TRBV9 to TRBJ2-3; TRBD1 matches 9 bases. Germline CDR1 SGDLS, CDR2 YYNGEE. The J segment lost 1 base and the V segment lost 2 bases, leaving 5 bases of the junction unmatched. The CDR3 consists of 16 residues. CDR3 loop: CASSVGTGLGTDTQYF. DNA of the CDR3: TGTGCCAGCAGCGTGGGGACAGGGCTAGGCACAGATACGCAGTATTTT.

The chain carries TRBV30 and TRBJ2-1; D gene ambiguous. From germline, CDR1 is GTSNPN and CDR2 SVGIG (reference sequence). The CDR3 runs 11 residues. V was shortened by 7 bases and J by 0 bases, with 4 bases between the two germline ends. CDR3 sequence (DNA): TGTGCCTTTAGCTCCTACAATGAGCAGTTCTTC. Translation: CAFSSYNEQFF.

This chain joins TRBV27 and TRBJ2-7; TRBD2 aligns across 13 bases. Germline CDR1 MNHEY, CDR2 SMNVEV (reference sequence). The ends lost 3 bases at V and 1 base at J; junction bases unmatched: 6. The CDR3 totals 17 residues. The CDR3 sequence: CASSFLTSGGNSYEQYF. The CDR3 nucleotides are TGTGCCAGCAGTTTTTTGACTAGCGGGGGGAATTCCTACGAGCAGTACTTC.

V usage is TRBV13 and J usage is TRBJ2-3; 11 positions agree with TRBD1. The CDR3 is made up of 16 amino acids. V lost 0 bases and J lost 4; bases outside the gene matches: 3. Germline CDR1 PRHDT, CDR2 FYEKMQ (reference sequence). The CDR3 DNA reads TGTGCCAGCAGCTTAGGCGGGGGACAGGGGGCAGATACGCAGTATTTT. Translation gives CASSLGGGQGADTQYF.

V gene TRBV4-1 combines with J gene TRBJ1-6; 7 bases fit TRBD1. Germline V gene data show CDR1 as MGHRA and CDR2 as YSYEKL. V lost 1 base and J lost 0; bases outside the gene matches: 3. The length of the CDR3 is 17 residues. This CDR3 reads CASSQAGQSSYNSPLHF. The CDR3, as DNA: TGCGCCAGCAGCCAAGCGGGACAGAGCTCCTATAATTCACCCCTCCACTTT.

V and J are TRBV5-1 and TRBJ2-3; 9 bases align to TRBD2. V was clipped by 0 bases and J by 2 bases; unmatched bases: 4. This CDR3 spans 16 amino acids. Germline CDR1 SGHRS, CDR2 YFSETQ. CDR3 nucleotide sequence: TGCGCCAGCAGCTTGGCGGGACTAGCTGCCACAGATACGCAGTATTTT. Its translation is CASSLAGLAATDTQYF.

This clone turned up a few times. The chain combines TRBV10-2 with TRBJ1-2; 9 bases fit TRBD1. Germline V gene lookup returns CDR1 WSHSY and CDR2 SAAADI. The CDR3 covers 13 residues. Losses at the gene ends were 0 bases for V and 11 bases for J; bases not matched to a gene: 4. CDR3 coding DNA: TGCGCCAGCAGTGAGTCGACAGGGGGTGGTTACACCTTC. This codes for CASSESTGGGYTF.

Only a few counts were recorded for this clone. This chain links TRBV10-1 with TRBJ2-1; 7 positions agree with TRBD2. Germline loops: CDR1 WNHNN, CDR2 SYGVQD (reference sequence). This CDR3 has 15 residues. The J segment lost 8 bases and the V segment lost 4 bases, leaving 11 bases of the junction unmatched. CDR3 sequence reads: CASSGGGRLIDEQFF. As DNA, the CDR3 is TGCGCCAGCAGTGGGGGGGGACGGCTGATAGATGAGCAGTTCTTC.

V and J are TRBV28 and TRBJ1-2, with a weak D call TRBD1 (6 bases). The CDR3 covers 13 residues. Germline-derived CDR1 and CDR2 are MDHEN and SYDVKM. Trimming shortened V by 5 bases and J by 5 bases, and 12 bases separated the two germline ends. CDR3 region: CASSRQVGYGYTF. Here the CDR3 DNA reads TGTGCCAGCAGTCGACAGGTCGGGTATGGCTACACCTTC.

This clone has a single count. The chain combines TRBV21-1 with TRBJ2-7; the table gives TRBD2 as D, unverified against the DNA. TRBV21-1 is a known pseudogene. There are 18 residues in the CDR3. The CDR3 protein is CASSTPASGPPIRYEQYF. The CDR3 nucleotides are TGTGCCAGCAGCACTCCTGCTAGCGGACCGCCGATACGCTACGAGCAGTACTTC.

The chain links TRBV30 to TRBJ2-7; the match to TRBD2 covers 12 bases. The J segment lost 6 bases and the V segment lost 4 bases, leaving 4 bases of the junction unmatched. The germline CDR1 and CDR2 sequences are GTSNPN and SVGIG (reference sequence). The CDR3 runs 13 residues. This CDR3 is CAWTSGGAGEQYF. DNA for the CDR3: TGTGCCTGGACTAGCGGGGGGGCCGGCGAGCAGTACTTC.

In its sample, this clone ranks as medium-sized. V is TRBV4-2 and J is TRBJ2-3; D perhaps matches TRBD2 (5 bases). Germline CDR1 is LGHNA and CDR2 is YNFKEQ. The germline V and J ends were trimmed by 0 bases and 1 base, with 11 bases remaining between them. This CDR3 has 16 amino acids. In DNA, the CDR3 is TGTGCCAGCAGCCAAGATTGGAGTAGCGGCACAGATACGCAGTATTTT. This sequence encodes CASSQDWSSGTDTQYF.

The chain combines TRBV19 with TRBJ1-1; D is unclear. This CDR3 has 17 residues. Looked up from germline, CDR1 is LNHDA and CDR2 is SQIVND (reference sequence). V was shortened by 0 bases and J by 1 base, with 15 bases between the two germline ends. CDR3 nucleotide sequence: TGTGCCAGTAGTATAGATCCGGGAGGTTTCGGGAACACTGAAGCTTTCTTT. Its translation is CASSIDPGGFGNTEAFF.

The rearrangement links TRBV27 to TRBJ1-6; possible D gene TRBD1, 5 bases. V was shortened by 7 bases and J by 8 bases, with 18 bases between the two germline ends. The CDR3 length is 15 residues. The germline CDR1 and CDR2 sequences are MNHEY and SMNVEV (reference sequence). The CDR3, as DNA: TGTGCCAGCATGTCATCTCAGGGCTGGGATTCACCCCTCCACTTT. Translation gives CASMSSQGWDSPLHF.

The CDR3 sequence: CASSEDSSGANVLTF. Written as DNA, the CDR3 is TGTGCCAGCAGTGAAGACAGCTCTGGGGCCAACGTCCTGACTTTC. The chain carries TRBV6-1 and TRBJ2-6; D is undetermined. This CDR3 has 15 amino acids. The germline CDR1 and CDR2 sequences are MNHNS and SASEGT. Trimming took off 1 base at V and 0 bases at J, with 4 bases between the two ends.

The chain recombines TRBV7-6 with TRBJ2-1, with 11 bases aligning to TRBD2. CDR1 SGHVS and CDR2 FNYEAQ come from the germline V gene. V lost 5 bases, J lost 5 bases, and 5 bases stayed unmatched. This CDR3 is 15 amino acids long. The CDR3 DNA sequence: TGTGCCAGCAGCCCTAGCGGGAGGTTTAACAATGAGCAGTTCTTC. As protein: CASSPSGRFNNEQFF.

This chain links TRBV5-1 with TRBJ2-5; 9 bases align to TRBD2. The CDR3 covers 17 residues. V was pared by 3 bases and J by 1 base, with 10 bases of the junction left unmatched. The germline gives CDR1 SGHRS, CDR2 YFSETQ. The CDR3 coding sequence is TGCGCCAGCAGCTCGTGGTCTAGCGGGGCCTTCCAAGAGACCCAGTACTTC. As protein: CASSSWSSGAFQETQYF.

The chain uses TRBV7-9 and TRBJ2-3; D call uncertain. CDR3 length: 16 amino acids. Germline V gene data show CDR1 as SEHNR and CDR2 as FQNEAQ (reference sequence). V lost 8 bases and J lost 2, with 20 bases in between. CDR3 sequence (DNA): TGTGCCAGCCCCTTGGGCTCATCTCCTTACACAGATACGCAGTATTTT. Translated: CASPLGSSPYTDTQYF.

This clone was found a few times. The CDR3 here is CASSIVGVTDTQYF. The CDR3 nucleotides are TGTGCCAGTAGTATAGTAGGAGTCACAGATACGCAGTATTTT. The rearrangement links TRBV19 to TRBJ2-3; D gene unclear. CDR1 is LNHDA and CDR2 is SQIVND in the germline V gene (reference sequence). V was cut by 1 base and J by 2 bases, with 7 bases left in between. The CDR3 sequence is 14 residues long.

CDR3 bases: TGTGCCAGTAGTACGCCCGGGACAGGACCCTACAATGAGCAGTTCTTC. Amino acids: CASSTPGTGPYNEQFF. The J gene is TRBJ2-1, the V gene TRBV19; 8 bases agree with TRBD1. The germline V gene has CDR1 LNHDA and CDR2 SQIVND (reference sequence). This CDR3 has 16 amino acids. Trimming cost V 4 bases and J 2 bases; bases outside gene matches: 7.

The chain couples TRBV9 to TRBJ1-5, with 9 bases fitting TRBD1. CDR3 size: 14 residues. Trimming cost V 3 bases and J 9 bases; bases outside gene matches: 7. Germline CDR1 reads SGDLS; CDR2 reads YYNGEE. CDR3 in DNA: TGTGCCAGCAGCGCCGGACAGGGGAAGGGGCCCCAGCATTTT. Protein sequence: CASSAGQGKGPQHF. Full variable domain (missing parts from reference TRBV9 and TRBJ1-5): DSGVTQTPKHLITATGQRVTLRCSPRSGDLSVYWYQQSLDQGLQFLIQYYNGEERAKGNILERFSAQQFPDLHSELNLSSLELGDSALYFCASSAGQGKGPQHFGDGTRLSIL.

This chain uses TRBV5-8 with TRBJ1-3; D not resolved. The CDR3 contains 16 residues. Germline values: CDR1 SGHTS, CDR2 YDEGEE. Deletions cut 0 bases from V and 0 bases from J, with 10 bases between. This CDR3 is CASSLVSGSSGNTIYF. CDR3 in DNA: TGTGCCAGCAGCTTGGTATCGGGGAGCTCTGGAAACACCATATATTTT.